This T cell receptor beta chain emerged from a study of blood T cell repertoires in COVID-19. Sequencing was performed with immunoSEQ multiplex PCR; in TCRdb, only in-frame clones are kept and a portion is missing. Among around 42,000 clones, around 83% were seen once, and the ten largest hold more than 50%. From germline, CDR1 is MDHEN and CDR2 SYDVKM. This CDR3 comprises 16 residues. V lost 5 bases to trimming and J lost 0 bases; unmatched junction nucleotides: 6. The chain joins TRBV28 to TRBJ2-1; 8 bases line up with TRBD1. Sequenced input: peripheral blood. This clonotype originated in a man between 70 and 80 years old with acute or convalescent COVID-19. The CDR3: CASSLITGGSYNEQFF. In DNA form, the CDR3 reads TGTGCCAGCAGTCTAATAACAGGGGGCTCCTACAATGAGCAGTTCTTC.